This TCR beta chain comes out of a study of radiotherapy plus CTLA-4 blockade in lung cancer. Findings and caveats of the study: Once radiotherapy plus ipilimumab had been given, TCR clones derived from tumor expanded in blood. According to reports, early shifts in blood T cell clones, alongside interferon-beta, forecast response most accurately.

About this clone itself: Its matching antigen is unknown. Within the sample, other DNA sequences also encode this same CDR3.

CDR3 length: 14 residues. Germline V gene data show CDR1 as SGHNT and CDR2 as YYREEE (reference sequence). Trimming took 0 bases from V and 2 from J, leaving 8 bases between them. Using immunoSEQ multiplex PCR, the repertoire was profiled, and TCRdb retains in-frame clones only, with some absent. The table shows 90,000 to 100,000 clones, with about 70% occurring only once. The TCR sequence derives from a human donor with non-small cell lung cancer who had a partial response to radiotherapy plus ipilimumab. Some clones in this sample may be carry-over from other donors' samples. The V gene is TRBV5-4, the J gene TRBJ2-5; D ambiguous. Specimen: peripheral blood, collected from a patient treated with radiotherapy plus ipilimumab. CDR3 in amino acids: CASSLAGTQETQYF. Here the CDR3 DNA reads TGTGCCAGCAGCTTGGCCGGTACGCAAGAGACCCAGTACTTC.